This T cell receptor (beta chain) was found in a study of read filtering for tumor transcriptome and immune sequencing. V was clipped by 11 bases and J by 12 bases, with 23 bases between them. CDR3 length equals 13 residues. Germline V gene sequence: CDR1 MGHRA, CDR2 YSYEKL. This library used about 400 ng RNA and molecular barcoded adaptors spanning alpha/delta and beta/gamma chains. TCRdb re-analysed the reads in MiXCR, keeping a single row per CDR3 protein. The profile shows 50,000 or so distinct CDR3 sequences, around 19% of them singletons. The clonotype was recovered from a donor aged 40 or older with multiple myeloma. V and J are TRBV4-1 and TRBJ2-1; either TRBD1 or TRBD2 may fit D (6 bases each). The sequenced sample consisted of a population of CD138-negative cells sorted from bone marrow. This CDR3 is CARTQRGDIGQFF. CDR3 nucleotides: TGCGCCCGCACCCAGAGGGGGGATATCGGGCAGTTCTTC.